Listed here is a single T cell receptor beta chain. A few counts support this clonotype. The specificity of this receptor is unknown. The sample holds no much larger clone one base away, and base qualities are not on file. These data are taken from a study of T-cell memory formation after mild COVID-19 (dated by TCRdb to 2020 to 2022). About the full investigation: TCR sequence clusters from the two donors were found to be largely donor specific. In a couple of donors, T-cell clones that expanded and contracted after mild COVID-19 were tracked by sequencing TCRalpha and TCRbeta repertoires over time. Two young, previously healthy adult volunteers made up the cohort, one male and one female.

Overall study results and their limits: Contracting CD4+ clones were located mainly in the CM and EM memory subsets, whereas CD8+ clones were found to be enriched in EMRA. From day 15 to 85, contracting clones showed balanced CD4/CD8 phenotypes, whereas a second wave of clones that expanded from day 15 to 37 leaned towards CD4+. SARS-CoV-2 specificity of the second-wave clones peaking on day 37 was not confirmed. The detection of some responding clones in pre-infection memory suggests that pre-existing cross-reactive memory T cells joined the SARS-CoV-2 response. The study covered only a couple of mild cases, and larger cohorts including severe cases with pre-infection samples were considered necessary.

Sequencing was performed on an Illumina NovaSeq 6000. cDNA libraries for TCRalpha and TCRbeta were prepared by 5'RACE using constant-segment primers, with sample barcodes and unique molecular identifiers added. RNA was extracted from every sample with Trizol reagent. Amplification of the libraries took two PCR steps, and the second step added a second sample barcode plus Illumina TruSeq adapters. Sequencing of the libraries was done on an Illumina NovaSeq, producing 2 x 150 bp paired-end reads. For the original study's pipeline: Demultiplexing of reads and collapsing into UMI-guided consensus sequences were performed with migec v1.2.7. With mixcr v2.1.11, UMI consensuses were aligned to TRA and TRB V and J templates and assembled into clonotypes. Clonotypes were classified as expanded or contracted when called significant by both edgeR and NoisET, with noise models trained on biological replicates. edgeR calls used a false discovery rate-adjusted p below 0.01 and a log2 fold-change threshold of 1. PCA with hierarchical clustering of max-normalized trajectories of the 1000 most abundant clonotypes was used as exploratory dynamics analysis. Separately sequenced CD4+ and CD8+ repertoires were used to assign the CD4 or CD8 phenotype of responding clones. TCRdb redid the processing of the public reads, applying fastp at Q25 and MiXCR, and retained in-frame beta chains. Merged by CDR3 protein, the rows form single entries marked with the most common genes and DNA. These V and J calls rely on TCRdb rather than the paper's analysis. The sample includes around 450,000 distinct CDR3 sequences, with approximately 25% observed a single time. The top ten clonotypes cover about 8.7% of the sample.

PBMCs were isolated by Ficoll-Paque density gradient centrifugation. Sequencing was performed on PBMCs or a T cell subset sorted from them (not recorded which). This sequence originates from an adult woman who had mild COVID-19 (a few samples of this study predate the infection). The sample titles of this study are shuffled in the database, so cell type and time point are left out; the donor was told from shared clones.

Here is the DNA: TGCAGTGCTGGGCCGGGGGGCCCTCACAATGAGCAGTTCTTC. Its protein product is CSAGPGGPHNEQFF. The chain uses TRBV20-1 and TRBJ2-1, with a weak D call of TRBD2 (7 bases match). V is clipped by 5 bases and J by 5 bases, and the sequence between their germline boundaries is 16 bases long. CDR1 and CDR2 are drawn from the germline V gene (reference sequence): DFQATT, SNEGSKA. The CDR3, cysteine through phenylalanine, is 14 amino acids long. The CDR3 DNA has 42 bases and is translated from base 1.